Listed here are 26 T cell receptor beta chains from one sample, sequenced in a study of T cell responses to AZD1222 COVID-19 vaccine (dated by TCRdb to about 2021). Library creation used the immunoSEQ multiplex PCR assay. Held by TCRdb, this immuneACCESS table contains in-frame sequences only and omits some clones. Under half of the omission traces to an unresolved V gene where checked; the cause of the rest is unknown. The sample table records 84,000 or so clones; roughly 88% of these occur just once. The ten largest clonotypes hold around 5.1% of the sample. The sample's time point label is to be understood as: baseline before first vaccination. The treatment or condition label here, explained by the study, means: meningococcal conjugate vaccine given as trial control. The input for sequencing was peripheral blood, taken on day 0 of MenACWY control vaccination. These receptor sequences come from an adult in good health.

CDR3 region: CSASEDALGSGNTIYF. For the CDR3, the DNA is TGCAGTGCTAGTGAGGACGCCCTTGGCTCTGGAAACACCATATATTTT. The genes are TRBV20-1 and TRBJ1-3, with D unresolved. Germline CDR1 and CDR2: DFQATT and SNEGSKA (reference sequence). This CDR3 is 16 amino acids long. The V end lost 3 bases, the J end lost 0 bases, and 15 bases lay between the germline ends.

The V call is TRBV9, the J call TRBJ2-2; no firm D call. The germline V and J ends were trimmed by 0 bases and 1 base, with 4 bases remaining between them. CDR3 length: 14 amino acids. The germline gives CDR1 SGDLS, CDR2 YYNGEE. The CDR3 DNA sequence: TGTGCCAGCAGCGTAGCAGTGAACACCGGGGAGCTGTTTTTT. This sequence encodes CASSVAVNTGELFF.

J is TRBJ1-4 and V is TRBV4-1, with 11 positions matching TRBD1. The germline gives CDR1 MGHRA, CDR2 YSYEKL. The CDR3 length is 18 residues. The V segment lost 0 bases and the J segment 0 bases; nucleotides outside the gene matches: 3. The CDR3 DNA is TGCGCCAGCAGCCAAGAGCCGGGACAGGGGGCAACTAATGAAAAACTGTTTTTT. Its translation: CASSQEPGQGATNEKLFF.

V and J are TRBV19 and TRBJ2-5, with 7 bases lining up with TRBD1. The CDR3 has 15 residues. Germline V gives CDR1 LNHDA, CDR2 SQIVND (reference sequence). The trim removed 5 bases at V and 1 base at J, leaving 7 bases unmatched. The CDR3: CASSSQGTGQETQYF. CDR3 DNA: TGTGCCAGTAGTTCACAGGGGACGGGCCAAGAGACCCAGTACTTC.

This clone qualifies as medium-sized. The genes are TRBV9 and TRBJ1-2; weak D call: TRBD1 (5 bases). The V end was cut by 4 bases, the J end by 6 bases, with 7 bases between. The CDR3 consists of 11 residues. Germline V gene sequence: CDR1 SGDLS, CDR2 YYNGEE. This CDR3 is CASSSTDGYTF. For the CDR3, the DNA is TGTGCCAGCAGCTCGACAGATGGCTACACCTTC.

This chain connects TRBV7-2 to TRBJ2-4, with TRBD2 as a possible D gene (5 bases). V was pared by 5 bases and J by 8 bases, with 16 bases between. Germline values: CDR1 SGHTA, CDR2 FQGNSA. The CDR3 spans 14 residues. DNA for the CDR3: TGTGCCAGCAGCATGAATTCCCAGGAGGACATTCAGTACTTC. Protein sequence: CASSMNSQEDIQYF.

The V call is TRBV27, the J call TRBJ1-2; 9 bases match TRBD1. Trimming took 7 bases from V and 0 from J; bases not matched to a gene: 6. The germline V gene has CDR1 MNHEY and CDR2 SMNVEV (reference sequence). The CDR3 is 15 amino acids. The chain's CDR3 is CASTAGTGPNYGYTF. CDR3 sequence (DNA): TGTGCCAGCACCGCCGGGACAGGGCCTAACTATGGCTACACCTTC.

This chain links TRBV20-1 with TRBJ2-7, with D hard to call. This CDR3 contains 11 residues. CDR1 is DFQATT, CDR2 SNEGSKA, per germline (reference sequence). Trimming shortened V by 0 bases and J by 3 bases, and 3 bases separated the two germline ends. The CDR3 is CSAREGYEQYF. The DNA of the CDR3 is TGCAGTGCTAGAGAGGGCTACGAGCAGTACTTC.

The chain joins TRBV11-1 to TRBJ2-5; the D gene is possibly TRBD1 (6 bases). Trimming took off 1 base at V and 5 bases at J, with 11 bases between the two ends. The CDR3 totals 14 residues. The germline V gene encodes CDR1 SGHAT and CDR2 FQDESV (reference sequence). The CDR3 protein is CASSLGPTGETQYF. The CDR3 bases are TGTGCCAGCAGCTTAGGACCCACAGGGGAGACCCAGTACTTC.

V usage is TRBV5-1 and J usage is TRBJ1-1; 8 bases are shared with TRBD1. The J segment lost 4 bases and the V segment lost 4 bases, leaving 12 bases of the junction unmatched. CDR3 length: 16 residues. The germline V gene has CDR1 SGHRS and CDR2 YFSETQ. CDR3 region: CASSRSGTGDSTEAFF. Here the CDR3 DNA reads TGCGCCAGCAGCAGATCCGGGACAGGCGATTCCACTGAAGCTTTCTTT.

The rearrangement links TRBV10-3 to TRBJ1-4; D unclear. The ends were cut back, 5 bases at V and 8 bases at J, with 15 bases in the middle. The CDR3 length is 14 residues. Germline values: CDR1 ENHRY, CDR2 SYGVKD. CDR3: CAISRESKGEKLFF. The CDR3 DNA is TGTGCCATCAGTCGGGAATCAAAGGGAGAAAAACTGTTTTTT.

The chain links TRBV7-9 to TRBJ1-1; possibly TRBD1 for D (5 bases). V dropped 0 bases and J dropped 3 bases, with 14 bases sitting between them. Germline CDR1 SEHNR, CDR2 FQNEAQ (reference sequence). This CDR3 has 16 residues. For the CDR3, the DNA is TGTGCCAGCAGCTTAGCCGGGGGTCGTTTCCACACTGAAGCTTTCTTT. Translation: CASSLAGGRFHTEAFF.

V usage is TRBV4-1 and J usage is TRBJ2-3; possible D gene TRBD2, 6 bases. The length of the CDR3 is 16 residues. From germline, CDR1 is MGHRA and CDR2 YSYEKL. The V gene lost 0 bases and the J gene lost 1 base, with 11 bases spanning the gap. CDR3 amino acids: CASSQERWGGTDTQYF. CDR3 DNA: TGCGCCAGCAGCCAAGAGAGGTGGGGGGGCACAGATACGCAGTATTTT.

V usage is TRBV18 and J usage is TRBJ2-1, with TRBD2 matching 12 bases. The CDR3 totals 15 residues. The germline V gene has CDR1 KGHSH and CDR2 LQKENI. The junction had 5 bases not matched to a gene; V was cut back by 3 bases and J by 8 bases. CDR3 amino acids: CASSPASGGVYEQFF. The CDR3 DNA sequence: TGTGCCAGCTCACCGGCTAGCGGGGGGGTCTATGAGCAGTTCTTC.

This chain links TRBV19 with TRBJ1-1; unclear D gene. In germline, CDR1 is LNHDA, CDR2 SQIVND (reference sequence). The CDR3 is 14 amino acids. Trimming shortened V by 3 bases and J by 5 bases, and 13 bases separated the two germline ends. For the CDR3, the DNA is TGTGCCAGTAGTATTAGGGCCTTCGGAACTGAAGCTTTCTTT. Protein sequence: CASSIRAFGTEAFF. The whole variable domain, filled in from reference TRBV19 and TRBJ1-1, reads DGGITQSPKYLFRKEGQNVTLSCEQNLNHDAMYWYRQDPGQGLRLIYYSQIVNDFQKGDIAEGYSVSREKKESFPLTVTSAQKNPTAFYLCASSIRAFGTEAFFGQGTRLTVV.

This clone was counted a few times. The gene calls are TRBV6-6 and TRBJ2-3, with D uncertain. Trimming removed 2 bases from V and 4 bases from J, with 7 bases in between. From germline, CDR1 is MNHNY and CDR2 SVGAGI (reference sequence). The CDR3 totals 13 residues. The CDR3 DNA reads as TGTGCCAGCAGTTACAGTTCCGCAGATACGCAGTATTTT. It codes for CASSYSSADTQYF.

This chain connects TRBV5-1 to TRBJ1-3; D unclear. Germline CDR1 SGHRS, CDR2 YFSETQ. V lost 0 bases to trimming and J lost 3 bases, with 13 bases between them. This CDR3 contains 16 residues. DNA of the CDR3: TGCGCCAGCAGCTTGGCCATGGGCCGGCATGGAAACACCATATATTTT. Translation: CASSLAMGRHGNTIYF.

The chain has TRBV6-5 and TRBJ1-5; D unclear. The CDR3 extends over 14 amino acids. V lost 6 bases and J 0 bases, leaving 9 bases between the germline ends. In germline, CDR1 is MNHEY, CDR2 SVGAGI. The CDR3 here is CASRPTHSNQPQHF. The CDR3 nucleotides are TGTGCCAGCAGACCGACACATAGCAATCAGCCCCAGCATTTT.

The V gene is TRBV7-2, the J gene TRBJ2-6, with D tentatively TRBD2 (7 bases). Germline CDR1 and CDR2: SGHTA and FQGNSA. The CDR3 consists of 18 residues. Between the trimmed V and J ends, which lost 2 bases and 1 base, there was a span of 15 bases. CDR3 in amino acids: CASSLNFRGGSGANVLTF. The CDR3 coding sequence is TGTGCCAGCAGCTTAAACTTCAGGGGAGGGTCTGGGGCCAACGTCCTGACTTTC.

Concerning this clone: Other nucleotide sequences from this sample produce the same CDR3. The V and J genes are TRBV30 and TRBJ1-5; weak D call: TRBD1 (6 bases). The CDR3 consists of 13 residues. CDR1 and CDR2 (germline): GTSNPN, SVGIG (reference sequence). V was trimmed by 1 base and J by 3 bases, leaving 7 bases between them. The CDR3 sequence is CAWSAGANQPQHF. CDR3 nucleotide sequence: TGTGCCTGGAGTGCAGGGGCCAATCAGCCCCAGCATTTT.

J is TRBJ1-4 and V is TRBV7-9, with a possible D match to TRBD1 (5 bases). CDR1 SEHNR and CDR2 FQNEAQ come from the germline V gene (reference sequence). V was pared by 0 bases and J by 3 bases, with 11 bases between. This CDR3 contains 16 residues. CDR3 nucleotide sequence: TGTGCCAGCAGCTTAGCGTCAGGGCTTTCTAATGAAAAACTGTTTTTT. Translation gives CASSLASGLSNEKLFF. Drawing the rest from reference TRBV7-9 and TRBJ1-4, the complete variable domain is DTGVSQNPRHKITKRGQNVTFRCDPISEHNRLYWYRQTLGQGPEFLTYFQNEAQLEKSRLLSDRFSAERPKGSFSTLEIQRTEQGDSAMYLCASSLASGLSNEKLFFGSGTQLSVL.

This clone is a singleton in its sample. The rearrangement joins TRBV12-3 or TRBV12-4 to TRBJ2-1; D not resolved. V lost 2 bases and J lost 5, with 7 bases in between. The CDR3 loop spans 13 amino acids. The CDR3 region is CASSLQNNNEQFF. The CDR3 region has the DNA TGTGCCAGCAGTTTACAGAATAACAATGAGCAGTTCTTC.

J is TRBJ1-5 and V is TRBV5-1; the D is unclear. The CDR3 covers 16 residues. The ends were cut back, 4 bases at V and 0 bases at J, with 14 bases in the middle. Germline CDR1 is SGHRS and CDR2 is YFSETQ. In nucleotides, the CDR3 is TGCGCCAGCAGCAAGGAGGGAACTAATAGCAATCAGCCCCAGCATTTT. Translated: CASSKEGTNSNQPQHF.

This chain connects TRBV27 to TRBJ1-2; D remains ambiguous. Trimming took off 3 bases at V and 7 bases at J, with 18 bases between the two ends. CDR1 MNHEY and CDR2 SMNVEV come from the germline V gene (reference sequence). The CDR3 sequence is 15 residues long. The chain's CDR3 is CASSFLGSNSGGYTF. The CDR3 bases are TGTGCCAGCAGTTTCTTAGGGTCCAATTCAGGTGGCTACACCTTC.

V gene TRBV7-2 combines with J gene TRBJ1-3; unclear D gene. Germline loops: CDR1 SGHTA, CDR2 FQGNSA. The CDR3 has 15 amino acids. The V gene lost 4 bases and the J gene lost 0 bases, with 10 bases spanning the gap. In DNA form, the CDR3 reads TGTGCCAGCAGCTCCCTGACCCCCTCTGGAAACACCATATATTTT. Residues: CASSSLTPSGNTIYF.

V and J are TRBV19 and TRBJ1-5; D may be TRBD1 (5 bases). V was trimmed by 1 base and J by 6 bases, leaving 22 bases between them. The CDR3 spans 18 residues. The germline V gene has CDR1 LNHDA and CDR2 SQIVND (reference sequence). CDR3 DNA sequence: TGTGCCAGTAGTATAGCCTTAGAGGGGCTGACTGTGAGTCAGCCCCAGCATTTT. This encodes CASSIALEGLTVSQPQHF. The complete variable domain, with remaining parts taken from reference TRBV19 and TRBJ1-5, reads DGGITQSPKYLFRKEGQNVTLSCEQNLNHDAMYWYRQDPGQGLRLIYYSQIVNDFQKGDIAEGYSVSREKKESFPLTVTSAQKNPTAFYLCASSIALEGLTVSQPQHFGDGTRLSIL.